A selection of T cell receptor beta chains follows, all from one sample in a study of blood T cells in healthy people across ages. TCRdb processed the 5' RACE reads anew with MiXCR; each CDR3 protein has one entry. The sample includes roughly 700,000 distinct CDR3 sequences, around 25% seen only once; the top ten take 9% to 9.5%. Another study also made use of these data, one on T cells of mothers and their children.

The sequenced sample consisted of blood. The source of these receptors is a boy aged 5-17 years in good health. CDR3s include the opening cysteine and the closing phenylalanine or tryptophan. Fields, in order: clone size, J gene, V gene, D gene, CDR3 protein, CDR3 DNA. D genes are given only for firm matches. Clone size is stated in some rows and not others, as once, few, many or a class when expanded.

abundance: .
j_gene: TRBJ2-5
v_gene: TRBV28
d_gene: TRBD1
CDR3aa: CASVNRDRGAETQYF
CDR3nt: TGTGCCAGTGTAAACCGGGACAGGGGAGCGGAGACCCAGTACTTC

abundance: few
j_gene: TRBJ2-3
v_gene: TRBV21-1
d_gene: .
CDR3aa: CASNTGGRESTDTQYF
CDR3nt: TGTGCCAGCAACACCGGAGGGCGGGAGAGCACAGATACGCAGTATTTT

abundance: .
j_gene: TRBJ2-7
v_gene: TRBV24-1
d_gene: .
CDR3aa: CATSDSWQYEQYF
CDR3nt: TGTGCCACCAGTGATTCGTGGCAGTACGAGCAGTACTTC

abundance: .
j_gene: TRBJ2-4
v_gene: TRBV20-1
d_gene: .
CDR3aa: CSARDTAVEAKNIQYF
CDR3nt: TGCAGTGCTAGAGACACAGCCGTGGAAGCCAAAAACATTCAGTACTTC

abundance: .
j_gene: TRBJ2-5
v_gene: TRBV3-1
d_gene: TRBD2
CDR3aa: CASSQGIAGKGTQYF
CDR3nt: TGTGCCAGCAGCCAAGGAATAGCGGGAAAAGGGACCCAGTACTTC

abundance: few
j_gene: TRBJ2-1
v_gene: TRBV5-1
d_gene: TRBD2
CDR3aa: CASSTVPLLADNEQFF
CDR3nt: TGCGCCAGCAGCACCGTGCCCCTTCTAGCGGACAATGAGCAGTTCTTC

abundance: few
j_gene: TRBJ1-2
v_gene: TRBV3-1
d_gene: .
CDR3aa: CASSQPLEAHNYGYTF
CDR3nt: TGTGCCAGCAGCCAACCCCTGGAGGCTCATAACTATGGCTACACCTTC

abundance: few
j_gene: TRBJ1-1
v_gene: TRBV12-3/TRBV12-4
d_gene: .
CDR3aa: CASSLTGRFEAFF
CDR3nt: TGTGCCAGCAGTTTAACAGGGAGGTTTGAAGCCTTCTTT

abundance: .
j_gene: TRBJ2-7
v_gene: TRBV11-2
d_gene: .
CDR3aa: CASSPSIRTYEQYF
CDR3nt: TGTGCCAGCAGCCCGAGCATACGGACCTACGAGCAGTACTTC

abundance: few
j_gene: TRBJ1-1
v_gene: TRBV24-1
d_gene: TRBD1
CDR3aa: CATSDDPTGTAIFF
CDR3nt: TGTGCCACCAGTGATGACCCGACCGGGACAGCTATTTTCTTT

abundance: .
j_gene: TRBJ1-4
v_gene: TRBV28
d_gene: .
CDR3aa: CASGDGGSEKLFF
CDR3nt: TGTGCCAGCGGTGACGGAGGGTCTGAAAAACTGTTTTTT

abundance: .
j_gene: TRBJ1-4
v_gene: TRBV12-3/TRBV12-4
d_gene: .
CDR3aa: CASSKDRGEKLFF
CDR3nt: TGTGCCAGCAGCAAGGACCGTGGGGAAAAACTGTTTTTT

abundance: many
j_gene: TRBJ1-1
v_gene: TRBV12-3/TRBV12-4
d_gene: TRBD1
CDR3aa: CASSGQANTEAFF
CDR3nt: TGTGCCAGCAGTGGACAGGCGAACACTGAAGCTTTCTTT

abundance: .
j_gene: TRBJ2-1
v_gene: TRBV6-1
d_gene: TRBD1
CDR3aa: CASSGVLGQGINEQFF
CDR3nt: TGTGCCAGCAGTGGCGTACTGGGACAGGGGATAAATGAGCAGTTCTTC

abundance: few
j_gene: TRBJ2-1
v_gene: TRBV12-3/TRBV12-4
d_gene: TRBD2
CDR3aa: CASSLGLAGVREQFF
CDR3nt: TGTGCCAGCAGTTTAGGACTAGCGGGAGTTCGAGAGCAGTTCTTC

abundance: once
j_gene: TRBJ1-3
v_gene: TRBV7-9
d_gene: .
CDR3aa: CASSLHSGGTGNTIYF
CDR3nt: TGTGCCAGCAGCTTACATTCGGGAGGGACTGGAAACACCATATATTTT

abundance: .
j_gene: TRBJ2-1
v_gene: TRBV11-1
d_gene: TRBD2
CDR3aa: CASSFRSGGMDEQFF
CDR3nt: TGTGCCAGCAGCTTTCGAAGCGGGGGCATGGATGAGCAGTTCTTC

abundance: few
j_gene: TRBJ2-7
v_gene: TRBV20-1
d_gene: .
CDR3aa: CSARDPRESYEQHF
CDR3nt: TGCAGTGCTAGAGACCCCAGGGAATCCTACGAGCAGCACTTC

abundance: few
j_gene: TRBJ2-3
v_gene: TRBV5-1
d_gene: .
CDR3aa: CASSKGDSTDTQYF
CDR3nt: TGCGCCAGCAGCAAAGGGGACTCCACAGATACGCAGTATTTT

abundance: few
j_gene: TRBJ2-2
v_gene: TRBV20-1
d_gene: .
CDR3aa: CSASRENTGELFF
CDR3nt: TGCAGTGCTAGTAGGGAAAACACCGGGGAGCTGTTTTTT

abundance: .
j_gene: TRBJ2-1
v_gene: TRBV20-1
d_gene: .
CDR3aa: CSASLRGISWNEQFF
CDR3nt: TGCAGTGCTAGCCTCCGCGGGATAAGTTGGAATGAGCAGTTCTTC

abundance: few
j_gene: TRBJ1-1
v_gene: TRBV12-5
d_gene: .
CDR3aa: CASAPTSMNTEAFF
CDR3nt: TGTGCTAGTGCCCCGACGTCTATGAACACTGAAGCTTTCTTT

abundance: few
j_gene: TRBJ2-5
v_gene: TRBV27
d_gene: TRBD1
CDR3aa: CASRRQGASAGETQYF
CDR3nt: TGTGCCAGCAGGAGACAGGGGGCCTCCGCAGGAGAGACCCAGTACTTC

abundance: .
j_gene: TRBJ2-4
v_gene: TRBV9
d_gene: .
CDR3aa: CASSVTSGLRSIQYF
CDR3nt: TGTGCCAGCAGCGTAACTTCAGGTCTTCGTAGCATTCAGTACTTC

abundance: .
j_gene: TRBJ1-2
v_gene: TRBV20-1
d_gene: .
CDR3aa: CSAYRHGHGYTF
CDR3nt: TGCAGTGCTTATAGACATGGCCATGGCTACACCTTC

abundance: few
j_gene: TRBJ2-7
v_gene: TRBV7-9
d_gene: .
CDR3aa: CASSLVAVEQYF
CDR3nt: TGTGCCAGCAGCTTAGTAGCGGTCGAGCAGTACTTC

abundance: few
j_gene: TRBJ2-7
v_gene: TRBV4-3
d_gene: .
CDR3aa: CASSQDGNEQYF
CDR3nt: TGCGCCAGCAGCCAAGATGGGAACGAGCAGTACTTC

abundance: .
j_gene: TRBJ2-2
v_gene: TRBV20-1
d_gene: TRBD2
CDR3aa: CSASKGGAGANTGELFF
CDR3nt: TGCAGTGCCTCCAAAGGGGGAGCGGGGGCTAACACCGGGGAGCTGTTTTTT

abundance: few
j_gene: TRBJ2-7
v_gene: TRBV5-4
d_gene: TRBD1
CDR3aa: CASSSPTGVGEQYF
CDR3nt: TGTGCCAGCAGCTCCCCGACAGGGGTAGGCGAGCAGTACTTC

abundance: .
j_gene: TRBJ1-4
v_gene: TRBV6-6
d_gene: .
CDR3aa: CASSYSEKNEKLFF
CDR3nt: TGTGCCAGCAGTTATTCGGAAAAAAATGAAAAACTGTTTTTT

abundance: .
j_gene: TRBJ2-1
v_gene: TRBV7-3
d_gene: TRBD1
CDR3aa: CASSLVGTGAYNEQFF
CDR3nt: TGTGCCAGCAGCTTAGTCGGAACAGGGGCCTACAATGAGCAGTTCTTC

abundance: .
j_gene: TRBJ1-4
v_gene: TRBV12-3/TRBV12-4
d_gene: .
CDR3aa: CASSWGSNEKLFF
CDR3nt: TGTGCCAGCAGTTGGGGAAGTAATGAAAAACTGTTTTTT

abundance: few
j_gene: TRBJ1-2
v_gene: TRBV12-3/TRBV12-4
d_gene: TRBD1
CDR3aa: CASSLPGQLNYGYTF
CDR3nt: TGTGCCAGCAGTTTGCCGGGACAGTTGAACTATGGCTACACCTTC

abundance: .
j_gene: TRBJ2-5
v_gene: TRBV9
d_gene: TRBD1
CDR3aa: CASSVGQGMLETQYF
CDR3nt: TGTGCCAGCAGCGTAGGACAGGGGATGTTGGAGACCCAGTACTTC

abundance: few
j_gene: TRBJ2-1
v_gene: TRBV20-1
d_gene: TRBD2
CDR3aa: CSARDLRLAGELGEQFF
CDR3nt: TGCAGTGCTAGAGATCTCCGGCTAGCGGGAGAGCTGGGTGAGCAGTTCTTC

abundance: .
j_gene: TRBJ2-5
v_gene: TRBV29-1
d_gene: .
CDR3aa: CSVEDYRVSEETQYF
CDR3nt: TGCAGCGTTGAAGATTACAGGGTGTCGGAAGAGACCCAGTACTTC

abundance: few
j_gene: TRBJ2-7
v_gene: TRBV29-1
d_gene: .
CDR3aa: CSVGRGSSYEQYF
CDR3nt: TGCAGCGTTGGACGGGGAAGCTCCTACGAGCAGTACTTC

abundance: .
j_gene: TRBJ1-4
v_gene: TRBV7-8
d_gene: .
CDR3aa: CASSLFFWGRTDEKLFF
CDR3nt: TGTGCCAGCAGCTTATTTTTCTGGGGCCGGACGGATGAAAAACTGTTTTTT

abundance: .
j_gene: TRBJ2-3
v_gene: TRBV20-1
d_gene: .
CDR3aa: CSARDGVASSDTQYF
CDR3nt: TGCAGTGCTAGAGATGGGGTTGCTAGCTCAGATACGCAGTATTTT

abundance: .
j_gene: TRBJ2-5
v_gene: TRBV20-1
d_gene: TRBD2
CDR3aa: CSALAVGEGETQYF
CDR3nt: TGCAGTGCCCTAGCGGTGGGAGAGGGAGAGACCCAGTACTTC

abundance: few
j_gene: TRBJ1-3
v_gene: TRBV2
d_gene: TRBD1
CDR3aa: CASSGQGAFSGSTIYF
CDR3nt: TGTGCCAGCAGTGGACAGGGCGCTTTCTCTGGAAGCACCATATATTTT

abundance: .
j_gene: TRBJ2-4
v_gene: TRBV28
d_gene: .
CDR3aa: CASSWGDIQYF
CDR3nt: TGTGCCAGCAGTTGGGGGGACATTCAGTACTTC

abundance: .
j_gene: TRBJ2-7
v_gene: TRBV19
d_gene: .
CDR3aa: CASSINPYEQYF
CDR3nt: TGTGCCAGTAGTATTAATCCGTACGAGCAGTACTTC

abundance: once
j_gene: TRBJ2-7
v_gene: TRBV7-2
d_gene: .
CDR3aa: CASALRIGYEQYF
CDR3nt: TGTGCCAGCGCCCTCAGAATCGGGTACGAGCAGTACTTC